The 2 T cell receptor beta chains reported below all come from one sample, sequenced in a study of blood T cell repertoires in COVID-19. The protocol was immunoSEQ multiplex PCR, while the TCRdb copy is restricted to in-frame clones and leaves out a portion. The repertoire holds more than 300,000 clones, with under 95% as singletons. Sequenced material: peripheral blood. Receptor source: a woman aged 18-29 years who had recovered from COVID-19.

The chain employs TRBV7-9 and TRBJ1-2; possible D gene TRBD1, 5 bases. Per germline, CDR1 SEHNR and CDR2 FQNEAQ (reference sequence). This CDR3 region has 13 residues. Trimming stripped 5 bases from V and 1 base from J, with 8 bases between. CDR3 region: CASSLDINYGYTF. As DNA, the CDR3 is TGTGCCAGCAGCCTGGACATTAACTATGGCTACACCTTC.

In this sample, this clone turned up once. J is TRBJ1-1 and V is TRBV3-1 (or the pseudogene TRBV3-2), with TRBD1 as a possible D gene (6 bases). CDR1 and CDR2 (germline): LGHDT, YNNKEL (reference sequence). Trimming shortened V by 2 bases and J by 1 base, and 8 bases separated the two germline ends. This CDR3 comprises 14 residues. The CDR3 protein is CASSQMDRNTEAFF. Here the CDR3 DNA reads TGTGCCAGCAGCCAAATGGACAGGAACACTGAAGCTTTCTTT.